The rows below give T cell receptor beta chains drawn from one sample of a study of blood T cell repertoires in COVID-19. Method: immunoSEQ multiplex PCR; TCRdb's copy keeps in-frame clones and lacks some. The sample has about 45,000 clones, 85% to 90% seen once. The sample was peripheral blood. Receptors were obtained from a human donor in a cohort sampled during active COVID-19. Both conserved end residues are part of each CDR3. The D gene is left open where the match is weak. Only some rows state a clone size, as once, few, many or a class for expanded clones.

CASSPTTFDTQYF TGTGCCAGCAGTCCTACGACTTTTGATACGCAGTATTTT TRBJ2-3 - TRBV27 few
CASTPSGTGIYEQYF TGTGCCAGCACCCCGTCCGGGACAGGGATTTACGAGCAGTACTTC TRBJ2-7 TRBD1 TRBV5-4 -
CASSPPGQGLYNEQFF TGCGCCAGCAGCCCCCCGGGACAGGGGTTATACAATGAGCAGTTCTTC TRBJ2-1 TRBD1 TRBV5-1 few
CASSQTLAGEPGEQYF TGCGCCAGCAGCCAAACACTAGCGGGGGAGCCGGGGGAGCAGTACTTC TRBJ2-7 TRBD2 TRBV4-3 few
CATLAGQGDTEAFF TGTGCCACGCTCGCGGGACAGGGCGACACTGAAGCTTTCTTT TRBJ1-1 TRBD1 TRBV6-5 -
CASSPQGNQPQHF TGTGCCAGCTCACCACAGGGGAACCAGCCCCAGCATTTT TRBJ1-5 - TRBV18 -
CASHPVLGTWSNQPQHF TGTGCCAGTCACCCCGTTCTAGGGACATGGAGCAATCAGCCCCAGCATTTT TRBJ1-5 - TRBV2 -
CASSLGEYRDRTYEQYF TGTGCCAGCAGCTTAGGGGAGTACCGGGACAGGACCTACGAGCAGTACTTC TRBJ2-7 TRBD1 TRBV7-9 -
CASSYGQSNGYTF TGTGCCAGCAGTTACGGACAAAGTAATGGCTACACCTTC TRBJ1-2 - TRBV6-5 -
CASSLDQGYGYTF TGTGCCAGCAGTTTAGATCAGGGCTATGGCTACACCTTC TRBJ1-2 - TRBV12-3/TRBV12-4 -
CSVVTSGGRTYNEQFF TGCAGCGTTGTTACTAGCGGGGGGCGAACCTACAATGAGCAGTTCTTC TRBJ2-1 TRBD2 TRBV29-1 once
CASSKRGGARGPGTDTQYF TGTGCCAGCAGCAAACGGGGGGGGGCGAGGGGCCCAGGCACAGATACGCAGTATTTT TRBJ2-3 - TRBV21-1 -
CASSSGQGNQPQHF TGTGCCAGCTCATCAGGACAGGGCAATCAGCCCCAGCATTTT TRBJ1-5 TRBD1 TRBV18 -
CASSIIDKCHKVGNVLTF TGTGCCAGCAGCATAATAGATAAGTGCCACAAAGTCGGGAACGTCCTGACTTTC TRBJ2-6 - TRBV7-7 -
CASSPGTHTQYF TGTGCCAGCAGCCCCGGGACACATACGCAGTATTTT TRBJ2-3 - TRBV5-6 -
CASRDRQDNEQFF TGTGCCAGTAGGGACAGGCAAGACAATGAGCAGTTCTTC TRBJ2-1 TRBD1 TRBV19 -
CASSENLYRDINGYTF TGTGCCAGCAGCGAGAACCTTTACCGGGACATCAATGGCTACACCTTC TRBJ1-2 - TRBV6-4 -
CASSLSYEQFF TGTGCCAGCAGCCTGAGCTATGAGCAGTTCTTC TRBJ2-1 - TRBV7-2 -
CASSWSGGNEKLFF TGCGCCAGCAGCTGGTCAGGGGGCAATGAAAAACTGTTTTTT TRBJ1-4 TRBD1 TRBV5-1 -
CASREDRNNSPLHF TGTGCCAGCAGGGAGGACAGAAATAATTCACCCCTCCACTTT TRBJ1-6 - TRBV2 -
CASSRDRRVITEAFF TGTGCCAGTTCTCGGGACAGGAGGGTCATAACGGAAGCTTTCTTT TRBJ1-1 TRBD1 TRBV19 few
CASNTQGTSPEAFF TGTGCCAGCAACACACAGGGTACTTCCCCTGAAGCTTTCTTT TRBJ1-1 - TRBV7-9 -
CASRQGYEQYF TGTGCCAGCAGACAGGGCTACGAGCAGTACTTC TRBJ2-7 - TRBV2 -
CASSSPAVSGGMDEQYF TGTGCCAGCAGTTCCCCAGCGGTTAGCGGGGGGATGGACGAGCAGTACTTC TRBJ2-7 TRBD2 TRBV28 -
CASGGLAASQETQYF TGTGCCAGCGGGGGACTAGCGGCTTCCCAAGAGACCCAGTACTTC TRBJ2-5 TRBD2 TRBV6-5 -
CASSGRTVLSPQHF TGTGCCAGCAGTGGGAGGACAGTCTTATCGCCCCAGCATTTT TRBJ1-5 - TRBV25-1 -
CASSLYIGELFF TGTGCCAGCAGCTTATATATCGGGGAGCTGTTTTTT TRBJ2-2 - TRBV7-8 -
CASKRQGEADTQYF TGTGCCAGTAAGCGACAGGGGGAGGCAGATACGCAGTATTTT TRBJ2-3 TRBD1 TRBV19 -
CASSWGTSGGAAEQFF TGTGCCAGCAGCTGGGGGACTAGCGGGGGGGCCGCTGAGCAGTTCTTC TRBJ2-1 TRBD2 TRBV7-9 -
CASSSGHSNQPQHF TGTGCCAGCAGTTCGGGACATAGCAATCAGCCCCAGCATTTT TRBJ1-5 - TRBV6-6 -
CAISEPRGTDTQYF TGTGCCATCAGTGAGCCCCGGGGCACAGATACGCAGTATTTT TRBJ2-3 - TRBV10-3 -
CASSPGPGPSYEQYF TGTGCCAGCTCACCAGGGCCAGGGCCCTCCTACGAGCAGTACTTC TRBJ2-7 - TRBV18 -
CASSEGQGGRDTQYF TGTGCCAGCAGTGAGGGACAGGGAGGACGAGATACGCAGTATTTT TRBJ2-3 TRBD1 TRBV2 -
CATSDPPRTGTYNEQFF TGTGCCACCAGTGACCCTCCCCGGACTGGAACCTACAATGAGCAGTTCTTC TRBJ2-1 - TRBV24-1 -